The rows below give T cell receptor beta chains drawn from one sample of a study of regulatory T cells in long-lasting Graves disease. One entry per CDR3 protein results from TCRdb running MiXCR on the multiplex PCR reads. The table shows more than 350,000 distinct CDR3 sequences, with around 14% occurring only once. These data were likewise used in another study, on T cells in Graves' hyperthyroidism and ophthalmopathy.

Source: peripheral blood mononuclear cells (PBMCs), taken at new diagnosis, from a patient treated with antithyroid drugs. These receptors were obtained from a woman aged 30 to 39 with Graves disease. Both conserved end residues are part of each CDR3. The D gene is left open where the match is weak. Expanded clones are given a class, and other clones once, few, many or no size at all.

abundance	v_gene	j_gene	len	d_gene	CDR3aa	CDR3nt
.	TRBV24-1	TRBJ1-5	14	.	CATSDSQANQPQHF	TGTGCCACCAGTGATTCCCAGGCGAATCAGCCCCAGCATTTT
few	TRBV24-1	TRBJ2-5	14	.	CATSDRQVQETQYF	TGTGCCACCAGTGATCGACAGGTCCAAGAGACCCAGTACTTC
.	TRBV11-2	TRBJ2-7	13	.	CASSLEMVYEQYF	TGTGCCAGCAGCTTAGAGATGGTATACGAGCAGTACTTC
.	TRBV12-3/TRBV12-4	TRBJ2-2	16	TRBD2	CASSLALSGRAGELFF	TGTGCCAGCAGTTTAGCGCTTAGCGGGAGAGCCGGGGAGCTGTTTTTT
many	TRBV5-4	TRBJ2-1	11	.	CASSLFNEQFF	TGTGCCAGCAGCTTGTTTAATGAGCAGTTCTTC
many	TRBV28	TRBJ2-2	13	.	CASSFGNNGELFF	TGTGCCAGCAGTTTCGGTAATAACGGGGAGCTGTTTTTT
.	TRBV5-1	TRBJ1-4	15	TRBD1	CASSSGTGVGEKLFF	TGCGCCAGCAGCTCAGGGACAGGGGTTGGTGAAAAACTGTTTTTT
many	TRBV30	TRBJ1-1	13	.	CAWSVLSRNEAFF	TGTGCCTGGAGTGTACTCAGTAGAAATGAAGCTTTCTTT
few	TRBV6-1	TRBJ2-3	14	.	CASCPGTSVDTQYF	TGTGCCAGTTGTCCGGGAACAAGCGTAGATACGCAGTATTTT
.	TRBV7-9	TRBJ1-5	14	.	CASSLNGFGQPQHF	TGTGCCAGCAGCTTAAACGGGTTTGGTCAGCCCCAGCATTTT
many	TRBV20-1	TRBJ2-1	15	.	CSALRGGRSYNEQFF	TGCAGTGCGCTACGTGGAGGGCGCTCCTACAATGAGCAGTTCTTC
many	TRBV11-2	TRBJ2-1	14	.	CASSLARESNEQFF	TGTGCCAGCAGCTTAGCCAGGGAGTCCAATGAGCAGTTCTTC